The 22 T cell receptor beta chains below were found in one sample sequenced in a study of cytomegalovirus exposure and HLA in healthy donors. PCR employed 60 Vbeta and 13 Jbeta primers. Sequenced by immunoSEQ multiplex PCR; TCRdb stores in-frame clones only, minus some. Of 90,000 to 100,000 clones listed, 55% to 80% were seen once; the top ten hold less than 1.5%. The sequenced sample was PBMCs. Receptor source: a female donor in good health and CMV-seronegative.

This clone has only a few counts. The rearrangement uses TRBV25-1 and TRBJ2-7, with 7 bases lining up with TRBD2. Germline values: CDR1 MGHDK, CDR2 SYGVNS. The CDR3 totals 15 residues. The V segment lost 3 bases and the J segment 0 bases; nucleotides outside the gene matches: 5. This chain's CDR3 is CASSDPGTTSYEQYF. DNA for the CDR3: TGTGCCAGCAGTGACCCCGGGACTACCTCCTACGAGCAGTACTTC.

This chain links TRBV18 with TRBJ1-1; TRBD1 is a possible D gene (6 bases). The CDR3 covers 15 residues. Trimming cost V 2 bases and J 4 bases, with 14 bases left between them. Germline V gene lookup returns CDR1 KGHSH and CDR2 LQKENI. CDR3 nucleotide sequence: TGTGCCAGCTCACCAACAACAGGGACGGGCACTGAAGCTTTCTTT. Encoded protein: CASSPTTGTGTEAFF.

This chain uses TRBV5-4 with TRBJ2-1, with unresolved D. CDR3 length: 15 amino acids. Germline lookup yields CDR1 SGHNT and CDR2 YYREEE (reference sequence). The V end lost 1 base, the J end lost 2 bases, and 10 bases lay between the germline ends. This chain's CDR3 is CASSLMVGAYNEQFF. The DNA for the CDR3 is TGTGCCAGCAGCTTGATGGTAGGAGCCTACAATGAGCAGTTCTTC.

The chain uses TRBV10-3 and TRBJ2-7, with 12 bases fitting TRBD2. The V gene's germline CDR1 is ENHRY and CDR2 SYGVKD. V trimming: 3 bases; J trimming: 0 bases; junction bases outside the gene matches: 6. The CDR3 consists of 17 residues. The CDR3 DNA reads as TGTGCCATCAGTGACTTACTAGCGGGAGGACCCTCCTACGAGCAGTACTTC. It codes for CAISDLLAGGPSYEQYF.

The table lists this clone with many counts. V usage is TRBV27 and J usage is TRBJ2-7; possibly TRBD2 for D (6 bases). This CDR3 has 13 residues. Trimming took off 6 bases at V and 7 bases at J, with 16 bases between the two ends. Germline loops: CDR1 MNHEY, CDR2 SMNVEV (reference sequence). CDR3 amino acids: CASRTGVGGEQYF. DNA of the CDR3: TGTGCCAGCAGAACGGGAGTAGGAGGAGAGCAGTACTTC.

V gene TRBV6-1 combines with J gene TRBJ2-2; D is undetermined. Germline CDR1 and CDR2: MNHNS and SASEGT. This CDR3 contains 10 residues. V was pared by 10 bases and J by 4 bases, with 4 bases between. The DNA of the CDR3 is TGTGCCACTCTCACCGGGGAGCTGTTTTTT. This codes for CATLTGELFF.

V usage is TRBV30 and J usage is TRBJ1-4; possible D gene TRBD1, 6 bases. The length of the CDR3 is 13 residues. With 0 bases removed from V and 8 bases from J, the gap between germline ends came to 10 bases. Germline V gene data show CDR1 as GTSNPN and CDR2 as SVGIG (reference sequence). The CDR3 protein is CAWSVTGQEKLFF. CDR3 DNA sequence: TGTGCCTGGAGTGTAACAGGGCAGGAAAAACTGTTTTTT.

A single count supports this clone. The V gene is TRBV7-8, the J gene TRBJ2-1; a weak D match, TRBD2 (5 bases). Germline V gives CDR1 SGHVS, CDR2 FQNEAQ. The CDR3 runs to 16 residues. V was pared by 4 bases and J by 8 bases, with 21 bases between. The CDR3 DNA reads as TGTGCCAGCAGCTCCCCCAAAGGGTGGGAGAAGGATGAGCAGTTCTTC. Protein sequence: CASSSPKGWEKDEQFF.

The J gene is TRBJ2-4, the V gene TRBV19; D uncertain. Germline V gives CDR1 LNHDA, CDR2 SQIVND (reference sequence). CDR3 length: 15 amino acids. V gave up 3 bases and J gave up 0 bases, with 9 bases separating them. The CDR3 sequence: CASSIGIIAKNIQYF. In nucleotides, the CDR3 is TGTGCCAGTAGTATCGGTATTATAGCCAAAAACATTCAGTACTTC.

A remark on this clone: The junction departs from germline at one end; a sequencing error may be responsible. The chain recombines TRBV30 with TRBJ1-2, with no clear D. The CDR3 spans 13 residues. Germline CDR1 is GTSNPN and CDR2 is SVGIG (reference sequence). CDR3 sequence (DNA): TGTGCCTGGACTGTGTCTGAAAACTATGGCTGCACCTTC. It is translated as CAWTVSENYGCTF.

The genes are TRBV4-1 and TRBJ1-1, with a tentative D call TRBD1 (6 bases). From germline, CDR1 is MGHRA and CDR2 YSYEKL. Trimming left V 1 base short and J 0 bases short, with 12 bases between. There are 16 residues in the CDR3. The CDR3 is CASSQAPGQLNTEAFF. The CDR3 DNA reads as TGCGCCAGCAGCCAAGCCCCCGGACAGTTGAACACTGAAGCTTTCTTT.

The table lists this clone with a few counts. Other DNA sequences in the sample encode the same CDR3. V usage is TRBV6-5 and J usage is TRBJ1-2; tentatively, D is TRBD1 (6 bases). V was shortened by 6 bases and J by 2 bases, with 10 bases between the two germline ends. Germline V CDR1 and CDR2: MNHEY, SVGAGI. The CDR3 totals 13 residues. The CDR3 DNA reads as TGTGCCAGCAGACTCGACAGGAACTATGGCTACACCTTC. Translating it yields CASRLDRNYGYTF.

This chain connects TRBV4-3 to TRBJ1-2; D is uncertain. Trimming removed 0 bases at V and 4 bases at J, with 12 bases between. This CDR3 spans 15 amino acids. Germline CDR1 LGHNA, CDR2 YSLEER. The CDR3 sequence: CASSQDLAAGYGYTF. CDR3 nucleotide sequence: TGCGCCAGCAGCCAAGATCTAGCAGCAGGCTATGGCTACACCTTC.

The rearrangement links TRBV4-3 to TRBJ1-1; no definite D call. The V gene's germline CDR1 is LGHNA and CDR2 YSLEER. V dropped 5 bases and J dropped 2 bases, with 12 bases sitting between them. There are 14 residues in the CDR3. CDR3 DNA sequence: TGCGCCAGCAGCGCAAGCCTCTCAAACACTGAAGCTTTCTTT. Translating it yields CASSASLSNTEAFF.

This chain uses TRBV28 with TRBJ2-1; 11 positions match TRBD2. The germline V gene encodes CDR1 MDHEN and CDR2 SYDVKM. The J segment lost 7 bases and the V segment lost 2 bases, leaving 10 bases of the junction unmatched. The CDR3 length is 17 residues. CDR3 sequence: CASSLGLLAGDGNEQFF. For the CDR3, the DNA is TGTGCCAGCAGTTTAGGACTACTAGCGGGAGATGGAAATGAGCAGTTCTTC.

CDR3 in DNA: TGTGCCAGCAGCTTCGTCAGGTACAATGAGCAGTTCTTC. Translation: CASSFVRYNEQFF. This chain uses TRBV7-2 with TRBJ2-1; D unresolved. The length of the CDR3 is 13 residues. Germline V lookup: CDR1 SGHTA, CDR2 FQGNSA. The V and J ends lost 3 bases and 4 bases respectively, with 7 bases between them.

This clone occurred once. The chain has TRBV15 and TRBJ1-1; D unresolved. CDR1 and CDR2 (germline): LNHNV, YYDKDF (reference sequence). V was cut by 0 bases and J by 1 base, with 6 bases left in between. This CDR3 spans 14 amino acids. CDR3 nucleotide sequence: TGTGCCACCAGCAGAGATATGGCGAACACTGAAGCTTTCTTT. Amino acids: CATSRDMANTEAFF.

The chain recombines TRBV7-9 with TRBJ2-4, with TRBD2 identical over 15 bases. CDR3 length equals 19 residues. From germline, CDR1 is SEHNR and CDR2 FQNEAQ (reference sequence). The J segment lost 0 bases and the V segment lost 3 bases, leaving 6 bases of the junction unmatched. The CDR3 region has the DNA TGTGCCAGCAGCTTCCCCGGACTAGCGGGGGGGCTAGCCAAAAACATTCAGTACTTC. Translated: CASSFPGLAGGLAKNIQYF.

The chain joins TRBV11-3 to TRBJ2-7, with TRBD1 matching over 9 bases. CDR3 size: 14 residues. Germline lookup yields CDR1 SGHNT and CDR2 YENEEA. V trimming: 5 bases; J trimming: 3 bases; junction bases outside the gene matches: 5. The CDR3 DNA reads TGTGCCAGCAGCCAGGACAGGGGAATCTACGAGCAGTACTTC. Translating gives CASSQDRGIYEQYF.

V gene TRBV5-5 combines with J gene TRBJ2-5; 7 bases map to TRBD1. The trim removed 2 bases at V and 2 bases at J, leaving 9 bases unmatched. Germline CDR1 and CDR2: SGHKS and YYEKEE (reference sequence). This CDR3 region has 16 residues. CDR3 coding DNA: TGTGCCAGCAGCTTCCCTACCGGGACAGCACAAGAGACCCAGTACTTC. It is translated as CASSFPTGTAQETQYF.

CDR3 DNA: TGTGCCAGCAGTATCGGACAGGGTCGAGAAAAACTGTTTTTT. Its protein product is CASSIGQGREKLFF. The genes are TRBV7-2 and TRBJ1-4; 8 positions match TRBD1. Germline CDR1 reads SGHTA; CDR2 reads FQGNSA. The CDR3 covers 14 residues. J gave up 8 bases and V 6 bases, and 8 bases lay outside the gene matches.

In this sample, this clone turned up a few times. This chain connects TRBV28 to TRBJ2-1, with 7 positions matching TRBD2. Trimming removed 7 bases from V and 2 bases from J; junction bases left unmatched: 5. The CDR3 is made up of 14 amino acids. Germline CDR1 is MDHEN and CDR2 is SYDVKM. In DNA, the CDR3 is TGTGCCAGCACGTCCGCGGGGGCCTACAATGAGCAGTTCTTC. Translating it yields CASTSAGAYNEQFF.